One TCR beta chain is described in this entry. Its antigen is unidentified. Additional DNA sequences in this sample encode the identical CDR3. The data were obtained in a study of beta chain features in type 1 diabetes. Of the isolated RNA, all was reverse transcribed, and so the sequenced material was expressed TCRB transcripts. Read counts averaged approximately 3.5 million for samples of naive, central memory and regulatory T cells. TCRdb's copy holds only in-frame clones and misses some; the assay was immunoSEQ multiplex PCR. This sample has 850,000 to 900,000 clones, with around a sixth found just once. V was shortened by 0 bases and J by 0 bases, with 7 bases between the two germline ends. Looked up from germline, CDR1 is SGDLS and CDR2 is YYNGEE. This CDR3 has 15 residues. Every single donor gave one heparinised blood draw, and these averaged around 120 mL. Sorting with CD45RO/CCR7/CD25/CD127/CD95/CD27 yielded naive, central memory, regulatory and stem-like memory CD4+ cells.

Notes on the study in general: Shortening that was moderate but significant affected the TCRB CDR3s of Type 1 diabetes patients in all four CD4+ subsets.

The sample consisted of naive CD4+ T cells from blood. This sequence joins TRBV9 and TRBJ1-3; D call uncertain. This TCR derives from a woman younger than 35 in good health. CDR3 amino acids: CASSVEPSSGNTIYF. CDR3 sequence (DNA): TGTGCCAGCAGCGTAGAACCATCCTCTGGAAACACCATATATTTT.